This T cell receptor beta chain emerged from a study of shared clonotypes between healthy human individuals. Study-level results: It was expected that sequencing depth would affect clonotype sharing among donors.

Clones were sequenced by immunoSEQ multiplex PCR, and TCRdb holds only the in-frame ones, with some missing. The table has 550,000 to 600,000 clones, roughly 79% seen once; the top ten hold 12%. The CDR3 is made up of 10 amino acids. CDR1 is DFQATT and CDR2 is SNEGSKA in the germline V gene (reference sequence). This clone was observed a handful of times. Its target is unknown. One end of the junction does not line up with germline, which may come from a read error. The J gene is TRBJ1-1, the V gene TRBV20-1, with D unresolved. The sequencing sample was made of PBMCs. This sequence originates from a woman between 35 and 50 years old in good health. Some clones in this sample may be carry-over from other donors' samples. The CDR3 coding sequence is TGCAGTGCTGCCCAGAGACCCCTCGCCTTT. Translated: CSAAQRPLAF.